This T cell receptor (beta chain) was obtained from a study of T cells in Graves' hyperthyroidism and ophthalmopathy. TCR beta CDR3 region amplification was performed from RNA transcripts. First-round RT-PCR of the TCR CDR3 relied on the HTBI primer set. From the multiplex PCR reads, TCRdb called clonotypes with MiXCR, one entry per CDR3 protein. Of around 530,000 distinct CDR3 sequences in the sample, roughly a sixth are singletons; the top ten hold approximately 18%. This clonotype was detected ten times or more. V shed 0 bases and J shed 8 bases, with 15 bases lying between them. CDR3 length: 15 residues. Germline loops: CDR1 SGHTS, CDR2 YDEGEE. Every diagnosis used clinical symptoms, serum thyroxine and TRAb, thyroid ultrasound and orbital computed tomography.

The TCR comes from a woman aged 18-29 years with Graves' ophthalmopathy. What was sequenced was blood. The chain joins TRBV5-8 to TRBJ2-1; D not certain. The CDR3 loop reads CASSLALTGLDEQFF. The CDR3 region has the DNA TGTGCCAGCAGCTTGGCTCTGACTGGCTTGGATGAGCAGTTCTTC.